This T cell receptor (beta chain) emerged from a study of spatial heterogeneity in lung cancer. The V end lost 5 bases, the J end lost 2 bases, and 10 bases lay between the germline ends. The CDR3 length is 14 residues. The germline gives CDR1 MDHEN, CDR2 SYDVKM. The time point: blood at routine non-recurrence follow-up after resection. Each TCR cDNA molecule bore a unique molecular identifier. TCRdb reanalysed the 5' RACE reads using MiXCR and keeps one entry per CDR3 protein. The table lists around 100,000 distinct CDR3 sequences, approximately 11% of them singletons. The TCR originated in a female donor with early-stage non-small cell lung cancer. The chain employs TRBV28 and TRBJ1-5; D call uncertain. The material was PBMCs, obtained at follow-up. CDR3 in DNA: TGTGCCAGCAGTAAAATAATCGGCAATCAGCCCCAGCATTTT. This translates into CASSKIIGNQPQHF.